The 17 T cell receptor beta chains below come from one sample, sequenced in a study of blood T cell repertoires in COVID-19. TCRdb's table, derived via immunoSEQ multiplex PCR, lists solely in-frame clones and lacks some. The sample shows over 75,000 clones, over 70% of them seen only once. The sample comprised peripheral blood. These receptors were taken from an elderly woman with active or convalescent COVID-19.

This clone occurred once. The rearrangement joins TRBV9 to TRBJ1-2; D not certain. Germline V gene sequence: CDR1 SGDLS, CDR2 YYNGEE. Trimming took 4 bases from V and 0 from J, leaving 16 bases between them. The CDR3 spans 16 residues. CDR3 amino acids: CASSPRSQSPNYGYTF. As DNA, the CDR3 is TGTGCCAGCAGCCCTCGATCGCAGTCTCCTAACTATGGCTACACCTTC.

The chain carries TRBV20-1 and TRBJ2-7; D gene unclear. CDR1 is DFQATT, CDR2 SNEGSKA, per germline (reference sequence). This CDR3 contains 12 residues. Trimming removed 3 bases from V and 3 bases from J, with 9 bases in between. CDR3 DNA: TGCAGTGCTAGTTGGGCAAACTACGAGCAGTACTTC. It specifies CSASWANYEQYF.

This clone has just a few counts. V and J are TRBV11-2 and TRBJ2-5; possibly TRBD2 for D (5 bases). Germline V lookup: CDR1 SGHAT, CDR2 FQNNGV. V shed 5 bases and J shed 5 bases, with 9 bases lying between them. This CDR3 region has 12 residues. The CDR3 here is CASSPRRETQYF. The CDR3 bases are TGTGCCAGCAGCCCTAGGAGGGAGACCCAGTACTTC.

This clone appeared a single time. V is TRBV7-8 and J is TRBJ2-5, with 7 bases that match TRBD2. V lost 1 base and J lost 5; bases outside the gene matches: 10. The CDR3 extends over 16 amino acids. The germline CDR1 and CDR2 sequences are SGHVS and FQNEAQ. This CDR3 reads CASSLGRLAVRETQYF. The DNA of the CDR3 is TGTGCCAGCAGCTTAGGACGCCTAGCGGTCCGGGAGACCCAGTACTTC. The full variable domain, rest sourced from reference TRBV7-8 and TRBJ2-5, is GAGVSQSPRYKVAKRGQDVALRCDPISGHVSLFWYQQALGQGPEFLTYFQNEAQLDKSGLPSDRFFAERPEGSVSTLKIQRTQQEDSAVYLCASSLGRLAVRETQYFGPGTRLLVL.

The rearrangement joins TRBV5-1 to TRBJ1-2; 11 bases are shared with TRBD1. The germline V gene has CDR1 SGHRS and CDR2 YFSETQ. The length of the CDR3 is 14 residues. Trimming removed 4 bases from V and 6 bases from J; junction bases left unmatched: 5. The CDR3 loop reads CASSPGQGADGYTF. DNA of the CDR3: TGCGCCAGCAGCCCCGGACAGGGGGCTGATGGCTACACCTTC.

The chain recombines TRBV20-1 with TRBJ2-1; possibly TRBD2 for D (6 bases). This CDR3 has 11 amino acids. Trimming pared 7 bases from V and 10 bases from J, leaving 14 bases between. CDR1 DFQATT and CDR2 SNEGSKA come from the germline V gene (reference sequence). The DNA for the CDR3 is TGCAGTGTTCCGACTAGATCCGAGCAGTTCTTC. This encodes CSVPTRSEQFF.

The J gene is TRBJ1-2, the V gene TRBV30, with TRBD1 matching 7 bases. Germline CDR1 reads GTSNPN; CDR2 reads SVGIG (reference sequence). CDR3 length equals 14 residues. V shed 2 bases, J shed 3 bases, and the junction held 6 bases outside the gene matches. The CDR3 region is CAWSPLGQDYGYTF. The CDR3 DNA follows: TGTGCCTGGAGTCCCTTAGGACAGGACTATGGCTACACCTTC.

The V and J genes are TRBV30 and TRBJ2-7, with D tentatively TRBD2 (6 bases). CDR1 is GTSNPN, CDR2 SVGIG, per germline (reference sequence). Trimming removed 1 base at V and 6 bases at J, with 22 bases between. The CDR3 length is 16 residues. The CDR3 bases are TGTGCCTGGAGTGCCGGAGGGGCGGGACCCGTTTTCGAGCAGTACTTC. It encodes CAWSAGGAGPVFEQYF.

This clone has just a few counts. V and J are TRBV10-3 and TRBJ1-5; D is perhaps TRBD1 (6 bases). CDR3 size: 13 residues. Between the trimmed V and J ends, which lost 7 bases and 4 bases, there was a span of 11 bases. Germline V gene sequence: CDR1 ENHRY, CDR2 SYGVKD. CDR3 sequence reads: CAINKDRNQPQHF. As DNA, the CDR3 is TGTGCCATCAATAAGGACAGAAATCAGCCCCAGCATTTT.

This clone is a singleton in its sample. V and J are TRBV7-2 and TRBJ2-1; D perhaps matches TRBD2 (5 bases). The ends were cut back, 9 bases at V and 1 base at J, with 10 bases in the middle. This CDR3 has 13 residues. Germline assignment: CDR1 SGHTA and CDR2 FQGNSA. The CDR3 here is CARRVRSYNEQFF. The DNA of the CDR3 is TGTGCCAGGAGGGTGCGGTCCTACAATGAGCAGTTCTTC.

In its sample, this clone was seen once. V is TRBV4-3 and J is TRBJ2-1; possible D gene TRBD1, 5 bases. Germline V lookup: CDR1 LGHNA, CDR2 YSLEER. CDR3 length: 16 residues. The germline V and J ends were trimmed by 0 bases and 0 bases, with 9 bases remaining between them. This chain's CDR3 is CASSQDDRRSYNEQFF. The CDR3 nucleotides are TGCGCCAGCAGCCAAGATGACAGACGCTCCTACAATGAGCAGTTCTTC.

The CDR3 here is CASSQDRGVGETQYF. The CDR3 DNA is TGCGCCAGCAGCCAAGACAGGGGGGTCGGGGAGACCCAGTACTTC. The chain couples TRBV4-1 to TRBJ2-5, with D tentatively TRBD1 (7 bases). Per germline, CDR1 MGHRA and CDR2 YSYEKL. Trimming left V 0 bases short and J 5 bases short, with 13 bases between. This CDR3 has 15 amino acids.

The chain uses TRBV6-1 and TRBJ1-2; D is uncertain. CDR3 size: 13 residues. CDR1 MNHNS and CDR2 SASEGT come from the germline V gene. V was clipped by 3 bases and J by 4 bases, with 9 bases between them. DNA for the CDR3: TGTGCCAGCAGTGAGACTCATCGCTATGGCTACACCTTC. This gives the protein CASSETHRYGYTF.

V usage is TRBV27 and J usage is TRBJ1-5, with 10 bases identical to TRBD1. V was pared by 6 bases and J by 6 bases, with 11 bases of the junction left unmatched. The germline gives CDR1 MNHEY, CDR2 SMNVEV (reference sequence). CDR3 size: 16 residues. CDR3 protein: CASSLPGQGMSQPQHF. The DNA of the CDR3 is TGTGCCAGCAGCCTCCCGGGACAGGGGATGAGTCAGCCCCAGCATTTT.

The chain carries TRBV7-3 and TRBJ1-2; D gene unclear. The CDR3 sequence is 13 residues long. Germline assignment: CDR1 SGHTA and CDR2 FQGTGA. Trimming pared 2 bases from V and 4 bases from J, leaving 8 bases between. CDR3 in DNA: TGTGCCAGCAGCTTACAGGCCGGCTATGGCTACACCTTC. Protein product: CASSLQAGYGYTF. Filled out from reference TRBV7-3 and TRBJ1-2, the complete variable domain reads GAGVSQTPSNKVTEKGKYVELRCDPISGHTALYWYRQSLGQGPEFLIYFQGTGAADDSGLPNDRFFAVRPEGSVSTLKIQRTERGDSAVYLCASSLQAGYGYTFGSGTRLTVV.

The chain couples TRBV7-9 to TRBJ1-2; the D is unclear. V shed 5 bases and J shed 4 bases, with 11 bases lying between them. Germline-derived CDR1 and CDR2 are SEHNR and FQNEAQ (reference sequence). The CDR3 covers 13 residues. CDR3 nucleotides: TGTGCCAGCAGCCTCGACATGGCCTATGGCTACACCTTC. Translation: CASSLDMAYGYTF.

The V and J genes are TRBV11-1 and TRBJ2-5; 12 bases map to TRBD2. Germline CDR1 SGHAT, CDR2 FQDESV (reference sequence). Unmatched junction bases numbered 6, after V lost 5 bases and J lost 2 bases. The CDR3 is made up of 16 amino acids. This chain's CDR3 is CASSRITSGGQETQYF. CDR3 nucleotides: TGTGCCAGCAGCCGGATTACTAGCGGGGGGCAAGAGACCCAGTACTTC. Full variable domain (rest looked up from reference TRBV11-1 and TRBJ2-5): EAEVAQSPRYKITEKSQAVAFWCDPISGHATLYWYRQILGQGPELLVQFQDESVVDDSQLPKDRFSAERLKGVDSTLKIQPAELGDSAMYLCASSRITSGGQETQYFGPGTRLLVL.